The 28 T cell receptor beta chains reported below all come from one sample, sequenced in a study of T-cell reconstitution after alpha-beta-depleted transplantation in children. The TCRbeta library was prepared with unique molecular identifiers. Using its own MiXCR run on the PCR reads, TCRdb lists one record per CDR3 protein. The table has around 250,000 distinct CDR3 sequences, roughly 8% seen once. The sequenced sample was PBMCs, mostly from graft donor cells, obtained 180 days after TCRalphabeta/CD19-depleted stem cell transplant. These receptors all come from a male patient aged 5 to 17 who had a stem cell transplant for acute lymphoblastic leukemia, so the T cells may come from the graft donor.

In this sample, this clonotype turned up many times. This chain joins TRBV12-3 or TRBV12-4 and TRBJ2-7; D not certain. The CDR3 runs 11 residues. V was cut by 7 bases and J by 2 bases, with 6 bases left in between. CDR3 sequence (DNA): TGTGCCAGCAAAAACGCCTACGAGCAGTACTTC. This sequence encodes CASKNAYEQYF.

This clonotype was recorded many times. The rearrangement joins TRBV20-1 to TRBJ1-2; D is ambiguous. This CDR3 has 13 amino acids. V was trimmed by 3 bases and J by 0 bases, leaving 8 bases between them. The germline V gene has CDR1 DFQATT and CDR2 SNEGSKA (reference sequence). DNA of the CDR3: TGCAGTGCTAGTCATCAGCCTAACTATGGCTACACCTTC. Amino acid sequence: CSASHQPNYGYTF.

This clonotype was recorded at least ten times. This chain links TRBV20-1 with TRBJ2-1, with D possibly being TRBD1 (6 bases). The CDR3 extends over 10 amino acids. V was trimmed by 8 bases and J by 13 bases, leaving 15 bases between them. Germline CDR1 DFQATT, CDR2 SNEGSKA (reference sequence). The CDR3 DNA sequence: TGCAGTACTGATAGGGGGAGACAGTTCTTC. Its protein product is CSTDRGRQFF.

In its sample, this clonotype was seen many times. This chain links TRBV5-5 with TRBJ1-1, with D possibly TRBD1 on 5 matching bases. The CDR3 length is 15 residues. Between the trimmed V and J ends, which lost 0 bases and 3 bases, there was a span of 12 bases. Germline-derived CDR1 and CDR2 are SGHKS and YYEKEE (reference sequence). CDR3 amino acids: CASSLVGAADTEAFF. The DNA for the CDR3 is TGTGCCAGCAGCTTGGTAGGGGCCGCCGACACTGAAGCTTTCTTT. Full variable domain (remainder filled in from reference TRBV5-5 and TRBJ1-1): DAGVTQSPTHLIKTRGQQVTLRCSPISGHKSVSWYQQVLGQGPQFIFQYYEKEERGRGNFPDRFSARQFPNYSSELNVNALLLGDSALYLCASSLVGAADTEAFFGQGTRLTVV.

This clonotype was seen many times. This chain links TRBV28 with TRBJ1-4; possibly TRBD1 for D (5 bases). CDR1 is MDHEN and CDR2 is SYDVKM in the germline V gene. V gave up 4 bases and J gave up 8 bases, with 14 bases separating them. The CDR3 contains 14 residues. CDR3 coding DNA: TGTGCCAGCAGTTACCGGGACGGTAGAGAAAAACTGTTTTTT. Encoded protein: CASSYRDGREKLFF.

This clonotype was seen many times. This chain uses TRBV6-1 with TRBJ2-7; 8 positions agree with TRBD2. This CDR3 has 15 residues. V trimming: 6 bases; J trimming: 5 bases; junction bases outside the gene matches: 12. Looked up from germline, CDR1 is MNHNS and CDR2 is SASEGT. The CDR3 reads CASRTRSGGLHEQYF. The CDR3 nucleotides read TGTGCCAGCAGGACCAGGTCGGGAGGGTTACACGAGCAGTACTTC.

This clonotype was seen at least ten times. Here the CDR3 reads CASSQRGLAVGNQPQHF. Written as DNA, the CDR3 is TGTGCCAGCAGCCAAAGAGGGTTGGCAGTAGGCAATCAGCCCCAGCATTTT. The chain is built from TRBV4-2 and TRBJ1-5, with D uncertain. The CDR3 runs to 17 residues. Germline V CDR1 and CDR2: LGHNA, YNFKEQ. V shed 2 bases and J shed 2 bases, with 16 bases lying between them.

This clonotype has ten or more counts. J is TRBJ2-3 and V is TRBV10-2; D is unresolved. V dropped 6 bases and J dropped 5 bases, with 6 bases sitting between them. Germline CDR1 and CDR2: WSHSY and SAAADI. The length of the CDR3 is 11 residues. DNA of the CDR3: TGCGCCAGCAGCGAAGGAGATACGCAGTATTTT. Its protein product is CASSEGDTQYF.

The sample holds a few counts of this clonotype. The CDR3 here is CASSPDRFGGELFF. Here the CDR3 DNA reads TGTGCCAGCAGTCCGGACAGGTTTGGCGGGGAGCTGTTTTTT. The rearrangement joins TRBV6-5 to TRBJ2-2; 7 nucleotides match TRBD1. CDR1 is MNHEY and CDR2 is SVGAGI in the germline V gene. The CDR3 loop spans 14 amino acids. Trimming at V came to 5 bases and at J to 7 bases, leaving 7 bases not matched to a gene.

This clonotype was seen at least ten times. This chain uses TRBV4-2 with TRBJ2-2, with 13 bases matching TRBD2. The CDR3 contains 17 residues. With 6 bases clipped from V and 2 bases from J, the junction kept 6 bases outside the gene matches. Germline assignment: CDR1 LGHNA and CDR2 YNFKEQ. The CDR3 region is CASSYTSGGANTGELFF. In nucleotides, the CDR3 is TGTGCCAGCAGTTACACTAGCGGGGGGGCAAACACCGGGGAGCTGTTTTTT.

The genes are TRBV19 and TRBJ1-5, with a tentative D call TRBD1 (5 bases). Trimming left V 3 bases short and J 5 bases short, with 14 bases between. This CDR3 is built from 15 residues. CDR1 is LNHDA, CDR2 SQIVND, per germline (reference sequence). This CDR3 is CASSINRGGDQPQHF. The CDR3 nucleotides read TGTGCCAGTAGTATTAACCGGGGAGGGGATCAGCCCCAGCATTTT.

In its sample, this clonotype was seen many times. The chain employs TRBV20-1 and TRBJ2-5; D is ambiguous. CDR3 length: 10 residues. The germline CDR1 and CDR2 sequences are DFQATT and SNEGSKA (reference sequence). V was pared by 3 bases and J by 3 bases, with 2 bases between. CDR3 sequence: CSASEETQYF. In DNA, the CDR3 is TGCAGTGCTAGCGAAGAGACCCAGTACTTC.

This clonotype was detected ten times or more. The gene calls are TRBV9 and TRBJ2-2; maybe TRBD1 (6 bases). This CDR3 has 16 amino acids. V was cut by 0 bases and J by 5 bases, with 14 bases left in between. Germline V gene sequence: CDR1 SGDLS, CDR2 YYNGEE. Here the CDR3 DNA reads TGTGCCAGCAGCGTAGCTGTACAACAGGGAACCGGGGAGCTGTTTTTT. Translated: CASSVAVQQGTGELFF.

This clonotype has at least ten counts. In nucleotides, the CDR3 is TGTGCCAGCAGCCAGACAGAGAGCTACGAGCAGTACTTC. It is translated as CASSQTESYEQYF. The rearrangement joins TRBV7-8 to TRBJ2-7, with D perhaps TRBD1 (5 bases). CDR1 and CDR2 from the germline V gene are SGHVS and FQNEAQ. Trimming cost V 5 bases and J 3 bases, with 11 bases left between them. The CDR3 has 13 residues.

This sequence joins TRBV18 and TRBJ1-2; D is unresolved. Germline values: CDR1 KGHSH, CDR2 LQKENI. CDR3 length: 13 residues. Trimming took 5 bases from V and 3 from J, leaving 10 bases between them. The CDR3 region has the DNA TGTGCCAGCTCAAAGAACAGCGACTATGGCTACACCTTC. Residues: CASSKNSDYGYTF.

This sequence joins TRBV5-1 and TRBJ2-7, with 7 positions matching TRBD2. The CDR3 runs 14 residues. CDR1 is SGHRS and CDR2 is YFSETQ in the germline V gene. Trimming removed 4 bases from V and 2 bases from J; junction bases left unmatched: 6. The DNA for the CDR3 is TGCGCCAGCAGCCCCGGGACTACTACCTACGAGCAGTACTTC. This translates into CASSPGTTTYEQYF.

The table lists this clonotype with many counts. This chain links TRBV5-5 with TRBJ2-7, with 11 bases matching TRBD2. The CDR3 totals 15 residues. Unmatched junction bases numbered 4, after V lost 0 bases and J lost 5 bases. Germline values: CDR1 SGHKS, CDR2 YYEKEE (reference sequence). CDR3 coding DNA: TGTGCCAGCAGCTTGGCGTTAGCGGGAGGGAACGAGCAGTACTTC. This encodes CASSLALAGGNEQYF. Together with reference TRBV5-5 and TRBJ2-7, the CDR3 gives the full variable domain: DAGVTQSPTHLIKTRGQQVTLRCSPISGHKSVSWYQQVLGQGPQFIFQYYEKEERGRGNFPDRFSARQFPNYSSELNVNALLLGDSALYLCASSLALAGGNEQYFGPGTRLTVT.

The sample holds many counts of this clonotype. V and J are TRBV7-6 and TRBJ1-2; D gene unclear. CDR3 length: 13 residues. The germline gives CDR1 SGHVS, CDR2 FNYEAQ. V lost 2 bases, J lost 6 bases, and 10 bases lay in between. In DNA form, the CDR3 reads TGTGCCAGCAGCTTACAACCCTCTGATGGCTACACCTTC. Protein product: CASSLQPSDGYTF. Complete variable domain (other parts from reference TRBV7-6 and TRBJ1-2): GAGVSQSPRYKVTKRGQDVALRCDPISGHVSLYWYRQALGQGPEFLTYFNYEAQQDKSGLPNDRFSAERPEGSISTLTIQRTEQRDSAMYRCASSLQPSDGYTFGSGTRLTVV.

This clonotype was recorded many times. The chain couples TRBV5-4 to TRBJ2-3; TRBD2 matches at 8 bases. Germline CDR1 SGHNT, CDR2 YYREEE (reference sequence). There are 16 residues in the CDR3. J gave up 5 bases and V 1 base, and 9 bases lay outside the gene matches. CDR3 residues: CASSLMIAGSGDTQYF. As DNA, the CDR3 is TGTGCCAGCAGCTTGATGATAGCGGGATCCGGAGATACGCAGTATTTT.

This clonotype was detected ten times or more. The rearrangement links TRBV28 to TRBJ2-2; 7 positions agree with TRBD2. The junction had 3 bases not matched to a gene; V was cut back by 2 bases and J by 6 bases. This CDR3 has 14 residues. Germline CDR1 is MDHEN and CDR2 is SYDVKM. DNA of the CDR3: TGTGCCAGCAGTTTAGACCGGGGGGCCGGGGAGCTGTTTTTT. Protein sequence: CASSLDRGAGELFF.

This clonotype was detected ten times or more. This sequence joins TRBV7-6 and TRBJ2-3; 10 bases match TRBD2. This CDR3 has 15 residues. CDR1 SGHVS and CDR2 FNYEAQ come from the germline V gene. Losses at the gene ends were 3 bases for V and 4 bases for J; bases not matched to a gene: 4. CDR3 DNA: TGTGCCAGCAGCTTCGCTAGCGGGGGATCAGATACGCAGTATTTT. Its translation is CASSFASGGSDTQYF.

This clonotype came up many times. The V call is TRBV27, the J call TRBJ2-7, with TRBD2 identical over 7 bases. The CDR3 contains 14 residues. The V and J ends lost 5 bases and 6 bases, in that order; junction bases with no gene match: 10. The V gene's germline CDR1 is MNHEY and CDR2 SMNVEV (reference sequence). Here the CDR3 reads CASSRTSWRSEQYF. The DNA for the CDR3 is TGTGCCAGCAGTAGGACTAGTTGGAGGTCCGAGCAGTACTTC.

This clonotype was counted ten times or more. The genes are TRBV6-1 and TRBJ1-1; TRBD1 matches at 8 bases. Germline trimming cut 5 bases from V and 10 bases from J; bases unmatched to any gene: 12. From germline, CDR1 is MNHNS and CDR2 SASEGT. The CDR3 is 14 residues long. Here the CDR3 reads CASSPLGGTGRAFF. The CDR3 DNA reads TGTGCCAGCAGTCCACTGGGAGGGACAGGAAGAGCTTTCTTT.

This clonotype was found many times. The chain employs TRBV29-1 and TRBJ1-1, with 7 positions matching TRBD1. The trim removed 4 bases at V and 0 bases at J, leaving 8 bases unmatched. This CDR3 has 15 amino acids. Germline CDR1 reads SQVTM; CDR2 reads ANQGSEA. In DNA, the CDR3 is TGCAGCGTTGTTCCGAGGACAGGCTTGAACACTGAAGCTTTCTTT. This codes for CSVVPRTGLNTEAFF.

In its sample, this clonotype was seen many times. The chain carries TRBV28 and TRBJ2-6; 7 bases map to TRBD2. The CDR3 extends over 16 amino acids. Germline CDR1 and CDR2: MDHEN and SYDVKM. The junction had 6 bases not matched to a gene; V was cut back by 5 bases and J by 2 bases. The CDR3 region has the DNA TGTGCCAGCAGTCCGCAGGGAGGGACTGGGGCCAACGTCCTGACTTTC. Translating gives CASSPQGGTGANVLTF.

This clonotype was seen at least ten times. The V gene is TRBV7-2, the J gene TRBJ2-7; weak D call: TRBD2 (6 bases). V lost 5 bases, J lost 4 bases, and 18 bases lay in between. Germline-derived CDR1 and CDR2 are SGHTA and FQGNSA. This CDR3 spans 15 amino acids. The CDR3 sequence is CASSTADYYAYEQYF. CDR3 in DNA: TGTGCCAGCAGCACGGCGGACTACTACGCGTACGAGCAGTACTTC.

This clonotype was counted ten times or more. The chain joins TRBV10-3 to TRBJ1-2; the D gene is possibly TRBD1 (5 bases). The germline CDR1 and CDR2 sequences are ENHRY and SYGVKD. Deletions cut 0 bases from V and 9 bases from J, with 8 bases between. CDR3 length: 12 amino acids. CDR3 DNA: TGTGCCATCAGTGAGTCTAAGGGGAGCTACACCTTC. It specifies CAISESKGSYTF.

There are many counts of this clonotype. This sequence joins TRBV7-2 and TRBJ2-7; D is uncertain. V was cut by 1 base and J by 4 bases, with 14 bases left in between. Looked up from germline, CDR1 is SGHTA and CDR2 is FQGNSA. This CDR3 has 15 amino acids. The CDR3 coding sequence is TGTGCCAGCAGCTTAGAGTGGGCAGTTGGGTACGAGCAGTACTTC. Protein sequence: CASSLEWAVGYEQYF. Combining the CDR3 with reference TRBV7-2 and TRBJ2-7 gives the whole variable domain GAGVSQSPSNKVTEKGKDVELRCDPISGHTALYWYRQSLGQGLEFLIYFQGNSAPDKSGLPSDRFSAERTGGSVSTLTIQRTQQEDSAVYLCASSLEWAVGYEQYFGPGTRLTVT.